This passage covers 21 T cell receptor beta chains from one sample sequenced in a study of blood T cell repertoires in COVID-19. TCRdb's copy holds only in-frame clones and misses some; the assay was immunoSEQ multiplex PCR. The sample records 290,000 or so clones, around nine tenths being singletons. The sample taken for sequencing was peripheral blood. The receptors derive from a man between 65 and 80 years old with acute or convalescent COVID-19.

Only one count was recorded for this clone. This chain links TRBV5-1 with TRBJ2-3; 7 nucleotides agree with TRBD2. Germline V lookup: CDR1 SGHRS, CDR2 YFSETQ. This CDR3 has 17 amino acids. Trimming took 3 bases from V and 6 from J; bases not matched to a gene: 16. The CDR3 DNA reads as TGCGCCAGCAGCTCAGAGGGTAGGGGCGGGGGATTGGATACGCAGTATTTT. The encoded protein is CASSSEGRGGGLDTQYF.

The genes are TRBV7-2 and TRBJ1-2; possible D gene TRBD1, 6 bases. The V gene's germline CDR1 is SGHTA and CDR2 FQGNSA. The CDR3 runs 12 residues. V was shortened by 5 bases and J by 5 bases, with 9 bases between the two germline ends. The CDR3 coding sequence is TGTGCCAGCAGCGTACAGGGATATGGCTACACCTTC. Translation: CASSVQGYGYTF.

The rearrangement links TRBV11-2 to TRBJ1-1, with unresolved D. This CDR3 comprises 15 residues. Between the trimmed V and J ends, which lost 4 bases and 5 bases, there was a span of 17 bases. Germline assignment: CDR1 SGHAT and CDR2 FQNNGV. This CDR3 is CASSSVVTRGTEAFF. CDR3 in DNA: TGTGCCAGCAGCTCGGTGGTGACTCGGGGAACTGAAGCTTTCTTT.

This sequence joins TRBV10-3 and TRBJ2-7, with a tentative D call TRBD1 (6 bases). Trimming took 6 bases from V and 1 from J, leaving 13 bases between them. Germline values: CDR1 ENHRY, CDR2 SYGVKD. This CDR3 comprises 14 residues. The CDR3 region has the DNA TGTGCCATCAGAGCCGGGACACAGTCCTACGAGCAGTACTTC. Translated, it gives CAIRAGTQSYEQYF.

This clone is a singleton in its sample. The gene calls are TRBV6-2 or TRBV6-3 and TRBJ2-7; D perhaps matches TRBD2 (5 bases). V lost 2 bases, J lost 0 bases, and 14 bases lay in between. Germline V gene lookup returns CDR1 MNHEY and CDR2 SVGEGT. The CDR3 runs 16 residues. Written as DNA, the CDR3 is TGTGCCAGCAGTTACCAGCTGGCGGGTTCCTCCTACGAGCAGTACTTC. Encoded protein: CASSYQLAGSSYEQYF.

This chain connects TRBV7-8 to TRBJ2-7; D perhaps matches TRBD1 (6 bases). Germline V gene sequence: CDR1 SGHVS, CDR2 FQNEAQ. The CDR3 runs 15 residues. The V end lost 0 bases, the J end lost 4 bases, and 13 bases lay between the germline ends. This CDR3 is CASSLAERGSYEQYF. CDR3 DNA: TGTGCCAGCAGCTTAGCAGAGAGGGGGTCGTACGAGCAGTACTTC.

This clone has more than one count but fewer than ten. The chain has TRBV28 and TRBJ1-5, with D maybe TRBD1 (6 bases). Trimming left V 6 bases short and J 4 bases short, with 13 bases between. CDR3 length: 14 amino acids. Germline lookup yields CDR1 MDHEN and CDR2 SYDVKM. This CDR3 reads CASRSGQLNQPQHF. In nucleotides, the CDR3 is TGTGCCAGCAGATCAGGACAGCTTAATCAGCCCCAGCATTTT.

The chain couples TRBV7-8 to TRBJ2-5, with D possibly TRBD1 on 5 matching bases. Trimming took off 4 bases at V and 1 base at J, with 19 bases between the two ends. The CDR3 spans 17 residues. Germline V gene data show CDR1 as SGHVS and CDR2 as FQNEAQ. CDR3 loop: CASSSTPGAASQETQYF. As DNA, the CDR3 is TGTGCCAGCAGCTCAACACCTGGGGCGGCCAGCCAAGAGACCCAGTACTTC.

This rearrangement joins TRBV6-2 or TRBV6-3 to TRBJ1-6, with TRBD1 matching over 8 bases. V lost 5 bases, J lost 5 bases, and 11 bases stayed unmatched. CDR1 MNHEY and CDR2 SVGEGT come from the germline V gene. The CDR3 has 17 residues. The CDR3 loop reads CASSAYSGTGDNSPLHF. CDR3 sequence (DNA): TGTGCCAGCAGTGCTTATTCCGGGACAGGCGATAATTCACCCCTCCACTTT.

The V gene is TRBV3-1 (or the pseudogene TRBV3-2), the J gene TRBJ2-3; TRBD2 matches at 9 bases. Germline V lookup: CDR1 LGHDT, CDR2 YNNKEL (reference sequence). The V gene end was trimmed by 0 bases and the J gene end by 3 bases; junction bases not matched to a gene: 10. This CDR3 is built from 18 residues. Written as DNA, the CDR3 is TGTGCCAGCAGCCAAGAAAGGTCAGCGGGGGGCGCGACAGATACGCAGTATTTT. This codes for CASSQERSAGGATDTQYF.

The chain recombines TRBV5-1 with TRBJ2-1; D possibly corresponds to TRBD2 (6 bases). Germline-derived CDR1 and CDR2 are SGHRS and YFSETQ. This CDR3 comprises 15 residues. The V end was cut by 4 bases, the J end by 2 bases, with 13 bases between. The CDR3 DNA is TGCGCCAGCAGCCTTCTCCGGGGGACCTACAATGAGCAGTTCTTC. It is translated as CASSLLRGTYNEQFF.

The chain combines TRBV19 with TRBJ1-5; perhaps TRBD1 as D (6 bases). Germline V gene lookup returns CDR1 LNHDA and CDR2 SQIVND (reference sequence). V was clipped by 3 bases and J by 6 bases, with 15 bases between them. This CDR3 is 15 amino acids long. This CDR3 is CASSIQRQGSQPQHF. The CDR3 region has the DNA TGTGCCAGTAGTATCCAAAGGCAGGGGAGTCAGCCCCAGCATTTT.

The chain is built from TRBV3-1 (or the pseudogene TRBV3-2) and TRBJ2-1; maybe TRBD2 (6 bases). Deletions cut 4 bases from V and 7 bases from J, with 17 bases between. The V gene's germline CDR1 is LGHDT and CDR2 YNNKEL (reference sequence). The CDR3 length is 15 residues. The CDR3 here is CASSPPSSGGNEQFF. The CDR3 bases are TGTGCCAGCAGCCCTCCGAGTAGCGGAGGAAATGAGCAGTTCTTC.

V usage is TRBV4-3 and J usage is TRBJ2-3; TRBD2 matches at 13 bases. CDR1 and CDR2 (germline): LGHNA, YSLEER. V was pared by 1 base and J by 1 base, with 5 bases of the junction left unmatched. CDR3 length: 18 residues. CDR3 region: CASSQGTSGSGGTDTQYF. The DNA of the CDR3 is TGCGCCAGCAGCCAAGGGACTAGCGGGAGTGGGGGCACAGATACGCAGTATTTT.

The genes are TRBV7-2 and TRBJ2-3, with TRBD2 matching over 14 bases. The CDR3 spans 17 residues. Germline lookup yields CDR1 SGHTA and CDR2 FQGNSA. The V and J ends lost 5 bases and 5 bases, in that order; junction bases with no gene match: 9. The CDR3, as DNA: TGTGCCAGCAGCAGAGGACTAGCGGGGGGACGGCAAGATACGCAGTATTTT. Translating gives CASSRGLAGGRQDTQYF.

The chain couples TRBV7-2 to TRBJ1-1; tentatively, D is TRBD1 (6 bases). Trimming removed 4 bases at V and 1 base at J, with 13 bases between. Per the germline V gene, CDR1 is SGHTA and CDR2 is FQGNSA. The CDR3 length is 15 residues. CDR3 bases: TGTGCCAGCAGCTCGACAGGTTTGGGGAACACTGAAGCTTTCTTT. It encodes CASSSTGLGNTEAFF.

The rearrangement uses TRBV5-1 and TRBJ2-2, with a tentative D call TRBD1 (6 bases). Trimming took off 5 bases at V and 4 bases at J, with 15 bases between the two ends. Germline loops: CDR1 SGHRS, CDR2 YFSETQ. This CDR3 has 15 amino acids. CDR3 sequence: CASRATGPGTGELFF. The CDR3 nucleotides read TGCGCCAGCAGGGCAACAGGGCCCGGCACCGGGGAGCTGTTTTTT. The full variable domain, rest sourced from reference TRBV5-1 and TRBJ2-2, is KAGVTQTPRYLIKTRGQQVTLSCSPISGHRSVSWYQQTPGQGLQFLFEYFSETQRNKGNFPGRFSGRQFSNSRSEMNVSTLELGDSALYLCASRATGPGTGELFFGEGSRLTVL.

CDR3 sequence reads: CASSVAAGFQETQYF. The CDR3 bases are TGTGCCAGCAGCGTAGCGGCAGGTTTCCAAGAGACCCAGTACTTC. The chain links TRBV9 to TRBJ2-5; no definite D call. CDR3 length equals 15 residues. In germline, CDR1 is SGDLS, CDR2 YYNGEE. V dropped 0 bases and J dropped 1 base, with 10 bases sitting between them.

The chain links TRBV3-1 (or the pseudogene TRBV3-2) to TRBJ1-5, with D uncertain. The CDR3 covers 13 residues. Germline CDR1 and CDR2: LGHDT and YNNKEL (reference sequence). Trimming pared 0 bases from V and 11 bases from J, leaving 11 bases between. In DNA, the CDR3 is TGTGCCAGCAGCCAAGATCCGCTCAGGACCCAGCATTTT. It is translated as CASSQDPLRTQHF.

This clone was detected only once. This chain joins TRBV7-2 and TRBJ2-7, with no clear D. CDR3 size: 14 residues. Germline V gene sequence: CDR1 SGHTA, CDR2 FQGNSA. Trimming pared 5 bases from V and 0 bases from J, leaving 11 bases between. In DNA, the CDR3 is TGTGCCAGCAGCGCGGTACTAAGCTCCTACGAGCAGTACTTC. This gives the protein CASSAVLSSYEQYF.

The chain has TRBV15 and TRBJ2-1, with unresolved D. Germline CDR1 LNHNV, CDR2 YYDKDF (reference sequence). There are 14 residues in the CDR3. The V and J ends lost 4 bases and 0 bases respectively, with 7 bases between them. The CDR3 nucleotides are TGTGCCACCAGCACAGGTAGCTCCTACAATGAGCAGTTCTTC. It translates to CATSTGSSYNEQFF.